This TCR beta chain was sequenced during a study of blood T cell repertoires in COVID-19. Study background: Researchers got acute and convalescent COVID-19 samples from the United States, Italy and Spain. PBMCs, B-cell-depleted T cells, or T cells provided the cDNA or gDNA that made up the material.

Original processing methods: By means of reference gene primer amplification, nucleated cell counts were estimated. The table came from immunoSEQ multiplex PCR; TCRdb's copy has only in-frame clones and leaves some out. V, J and clone size are those of that table, while D and trimming were read from the DNA. The table lists about 120,000 clones, about four fifths of them singletons. Looked up from germline, CDR1 is SGHAT and CDR2 is FQDESV (reference sequence). J was trimmed by 2 bases and V by 5 bases; bases with no gene match: 5. The CDR3 has 14 amino acids. The chain links TRBV11-1 to TRBJ1-1; 7 bases match TRBD1. The sequence was collected from a woman in her 70s with acute or convalescent COVID-19. Sequencing was carried out using peripheral blood. This chain's CDR3 is CASSPGTENTEAFF. Here the CDR3 DNA reads TGTGCCAGCAGCCCTGGGACAGAAAACACTGAAGCTTTCTTT. Full variable domain (outside the CDR3, taken from reference TRBV11-1 and TRBJ1-1): EAEVAQSPRYKITEKSQAVAFWCDPISGHATLYWYRQILGQGPELLVQFQDESVVDDSQLPKDRFSAERLKGVDSTLKIQPAELGDSAMYLCASSPGTENTEAFFGQGTRLTVV.